These 14 T cell receptor beta chains share one sample of origin, sequenced in a study of response to subunit inactivated influenza vaccine. TCRdb re-derived calls from the RT-PCR reads in MiXCR, one entry per CDR3 protein. Of 250,000 to 350,000 distinct CDR3 sequences detected, 20% to 25% appear once; the ten largest clones hold around 10%. The specimen was PBMCs from blood, collected about 19 months after vaccination. The receptor source for this set is a man aged 50-75 years who received an inactivated influenza vaccine.

This clonotype was picked up one time. The chain combines TRBV7-9 with TRBJ2-2; D ambiguous. Germline V CDR1 and CDR2: SEHNR, FQNEAQ (reference sequence). V lost 5 bases, J lost 7 bases, and 11 bases lay in between. The CDR3 contains 13 residues. CDR3 nucleotide sequence: TGTGCCAGCAGCCAAACGACGGACGGGGAGCTGTTTTTT. Protein: CASSQTTDGELFF.

This clonotype was observed a few times. The V gene is TRBV5-4, the J gene TRBJ1-1; 7 bases are shared with TRBD1. Germline trimming cut 3 bases from V and 1 base from J; bases unmatched to any gene: 6. Germline assignment: CDR1 SGHNT and CDR2 YYREEE (reference sequence). This CDR3 region has 15 residues. The CDR3 loop reads CASSSGQLRNTEAFF. CDR3 nucleotides: TGTGCCAGCAGCTCGGGACAGCTTCGGAACACTGAAGCTTTCTTT. Drawing the rest from reference TRBV5-4 and TRBJ1-1, the complete variable domain is ETGVTQSPTHLIKTRGQQVTLRCSSQSGHNTVSWYQQALGQGPQFIFQYYREEENGRGNFPPRFSGLQFPNYSSELNVNALELDDSALYLCASSSGQLRNTEAFFGQGTRLTVV.

This chain links TRBV18 with TRBJ1-5; D might be TRBD1 (5 bases). CDR1 is KGHSH and CDR2 is LQKENI in the germline V gene. Trimming cost V 4 bases and J 6 bases, with 13 bases left between them. The CDR3 spans 14 residues. In DNA, the CDR3 is TGTGCCAGCTCACGGGGGATGACGGGTCAGCCCCAGCATTTT. Protein: CASSRGMTGQPQHF.

This clonotype showed up just a few times. The chain recombines TRBV3-1 with TRBJ2-7, with TRBD2 matching 7 bases. The CDR3 spans 16 residues. J was trimmed by 5 bases and V by 2 bases; bases with no gene match: 12. In germline, CDR1 is LGHDT, CDR2 YNNKEL (reference sequence). The CDR3 sequence: CASSQHLTGRAHEQYF. The DNA for the CDR3 is TGTGCCAGCAGCCAACACCTCACTGGGAGGGCCCACGAGCAGTACTTC.

The V and J genes are TRBV5-1 and TRBJ2-1, with 8 bases aligning to TRBD1. The CDR3 spans 14 residues. Trimming at V came to 3 bases and at J to 6 bases, leaving 5 bases not matched to a gene. Germline CDR1 reads SGHRS; CDR2 reads YFSETQ. The DNA for the CDR3 is TGCGCCAGCAGCTCGGGGGACAGGTTCAATGAGCAGTTCTTC. It translates to CASSSGDRFNEQFF.

The chain combines TRBV6-2 or TRBV6-3 with TRBJ2-5, with D tentatively TRBD2 (5 bases). The V end was cut by 2 bases, the J end by 5 bases, with 18 bases between. There are 16 residues in the CDR3. Germline CDR1 and CDR2: MNHEY and SVGEGT. CDR3: CASSYRFSGLPETQYF. The CDR3 DNA is TGTGCCAGCAGTTACAGGTTCAGCGGATTGCCGGAGACCCAGTACTTC.

The table lists this clonotype with a few counts. The chain has TRBV5-1 and TRBJ1-1, with TRBD1 identical over 10 bases. V lost 6 bases and J lost 7; bases outside the gene matches: 12. This CDR3 contains 15 residues. Per germline, CDR1 SGHRS and CDR2 YFSETQ. CDR3 loop: CASKWSGQGSFEAFF. CDR3 DNA: TGCGCCAGCAAGTGGTCGGGACAGGGGAGTTTTGAAGCTTTCTTT.

The genes are TRBV7-9 and TRBJ2-3; 8 bases align to TRBD2. There are 15 residues in the CDR3. The V and J ends lost 5 bases and 3 bases, in that order; junction bases with no gene match: 7. The germline CDR1 and CDR2 sequences are SEHNR and FQNEAQ (reference sequence). DNA of the CDR3: TGTGCCAGCAGCAACCCGACTAGCGATACAGATACGCAGTATTTT. This codes for CASSNPTSDTDTQYF.

The J gene is TRBJ1-6, the V gene TRBV5-1, with TRBD1 as a possible D gene (5 bases). V was clipped by 4 bases and J by 8 bases, with 10 bases between them. The CDR3 spans 13 residues. Germline values: CDR1 SGHRS, CDR2 YFSETQ. CDR3 in amino acids: CASSGAKDSPLHF. In DNA form, the CDR3 reads TGCGCCAGCAGCGGGGCTAAAGATTCACCCCTCCACTTT.

This clonotype was detected many times. The V and J genes are TRBV28 and TRBJ1-1; 7 bases agree with TRBD1. The V gene's germline CDR1 is MDHEN and CDR2 SYDVKM. This CDR3 comprises 14 residues. V shed 6 bases, J shed 1 base, and the junction held 5 bases outside the gene matches. The CDR3 DNA sequence: TGTGCCAGCAGCCCAAACAGGGGGAACACTGAAGCTTTCTTT. Its translation: CASSPNRGNTEAFF.

The chain has TRBV20-1 and TRBJ2-7, with D possibly being TRBD1 or TRBD2 (5 bases each). The germline V gene has CDR1 DFQATT and CDR2 SNEGSKA (reference sequence). This CDR3 is built from 13 residues. Trimming removed 3 bases from V and 7 bases from J, with 16 bases in between. The CDR3 loop is CSASPGPDAEQYF. CDR3 nucleotide sequence: TGCAGTGCTAGCCCGGGACCCGATGCGGAGCAGTACTTC.

V is TRBV12-3 or TRBV12-4 and J is TRBJ1-2; D gene uncertain. Trimming removed 0 bases at V and 3 bases at J, with 8 bases between. This CDR3 is 14 amino acids long. The CDR3 region is CASSLAGSDYGYTF. CDR3 nucleotide sequence: TGTGCCAGCAGTTTAGCCGGGTCAGACTATGGCTACACCTTC.

This clonotype was recorded at least ten times. The chain uses TRBV3-1 and TRBJ2-3, with no clear D. This CDR3 comprises 14 residues. V lost 5 bases and J lost 8, with 17 bases in between. Germline V CDR1 and CDR2: LGHDT, YNNKEL (reference sequence). The DNA of the CDR3 is TGTGCCAGCAGCTCACTCAAGGTTTCGGGTACGCAGTATTTT. Its translation: CASSSLKVSGTQYF.

The sample holds a few counts of this clonotype. J is TRBJ1-2 and V is TRBV18, with TRBD1 matching 10 bases. The CDR3 is 15 amino acids. The V gene's germline CDR1 is KGHSH and CDR2 LQKENI. V lost 2 bases to trimming and J lost 4 bases; unmatched junction nucleotides: 4. CDR3 DNA: TGTGCCAGCTCACCAGGGACAGGGGAAGGCTATGGCTACACCTTC. Translation gives CASSPGTGEGYGYTF.